The next 21 T cell receptor beta chains were all read from a single sample in a study of CD8+ T cells in alopecia areata. cDNA prepared by RNA extraction and subsequent reverse transcription served as the template for sequencing. Produced via immunoSEQ multiplex PCR; TCRdb's table is partial and in-frame only. Altogether 69,000 or so clones are present, 55% to 65% being singletons, with the ten largest covering about a sixth. The sample here was CD8+ T cells sorted from blood, taken at week 0. These receptors came from a human donor with alopecia areata.

V is TRBV2 and J is TRBJ1-1; D unclear. The CDR3 is 13 amino acids. The V end lost 5 bases, the J end lost 1 base, and 8 bases lay between the germline ends. Germline-derived CDR1 and CDR2 are SNHLY and FYNNEI. The CDR3 DNA follows: TGTGCCAGCAGTCCGATAGGGAACACTGAAGCTTTCTTT. Translating it yields CASSPIGNTEAFF.

There are a few counts of this clone. The V call is TRBV7-6, the J call TRBJ2-1; perhaps TRBD1 as D (5 bases). Trimming shortened V by 1 base and J by 0 bases, and 19 bases separated the two germline ends. The CDR3 is 19 amino acids. CDR1 is SGHVS and CDR2 is FNYEAQ in the germline V gene. The CDR3 DNA sequence: TGTGCCAGCAGCTTAGGGACAACCCTGCAAGCGAACTCCTACAATGAGCAGTTCTTC. Translating it yields CASSLGTTLQANSYNEQFF. Looking up the rest from reference TRBV7-6 and TRBJ2-1 gives the full variable domain: GAGVSQSPRYKVTKRGQDVALRCDPISGHVSLYWYRQALGQGPEFLTYFNYEAQQDKSGLPNDRFSAERPEGSISTLTIQRTEQRDSAMYRCASSLGTTLQANSYNEQFFGPGTRLTVL.

CDR3 amino acids: CSVELDRQETQYF. CDR3 in DNA: TGCAGCGTTGAATTAGACAGACAAGAGACCCAGTACTTC. The genes are TRBV29-1 and TRBJ2-5; possible D gene TRBD1, 5 bases. Germline CDR1 is SQVTM and CDR2 is ANQGSEA. This CDR3 has 13 residues. Trimming took off 2 bases at V and 2 bases at J, with 9 bases between the two ends.

This chain connects TRBV7-9 to TRBJ1-1; D call uncertain. CDR1 and CDR2 (germline): SEHNR, FQNEAQ (reference sequence). The CDR3 has 12 residues. Trimming cost V 10 bases and J 3 bases, with 12 bases left between them. This CDR3 is CAITLVDTEAFF. The CDR3 DNA is TGTGCCATCACCTTGGTGGACACTGAAGCTTTCTTT.

The chain couples TRBV5-1 to TRBJ2-1; 7 bases match TRBD2. Unmatched junction bases numbered 11, after V lost 0 bases and J lost 8 bases. Germline V gives CDR1 SGHRS, CDR2 YFSETQ. This CDR3 is 16 amino acids long. The CDR3 sequence: CASSLGVAGPRDEQFF. The DNA of the CDR3 is TGCGCCAGCAGCTTGGGGGTAGCGGGCCCGAGGGATGAGCAGTTCTTC.

A few counts support this clone. Written as DNA, the CDR3 is TGTGCCAGCAGCGGAGAGGTCTACCCGGTGGGCACAGATACGCAGTATTTT. Translating it yields CASSGEVYPVGTDTQYF. The gene calls are TRBV7-9 and TRBJ2-3; no clear D. CDR1 and CDR2 from the germline V gene are SEHNR and FQNEAQ (reference sequence). V was pared by 5 bases and J by 1 base, with 19 bases between. The CDR3 totals 17 residues.

This sequence joins TRBV13 and TRBJ2-5; D is perhaps TRBD1 (6 bases). Trimming shortened V by 5 bases and J by 5 bases, and 12 bases separated the two germline ends. CDR3 length: 13 residues. CDR1 is PRHDT, CDR2 FYEKMQ, per germline (reference sequence). DNA for the CDR3: TGTGCCAGCAGCATACAGGGCTGGGAGACCCAGTACTTC. Amino acid sequence: CASSIQGWETQYF.

The chain joins TRBV29-1 to TRBJ2-7, with D uncertain. This CDR3 has 13 amino acids. Germline V gives CDR1 SQVTM, CDR2 ANQGSEA. Trimming pared 4 bases from V and 1 base from J, leaving 11 bases between. CDR3 sequence (DNA): TGCAGCGTTGTACGCCTGGAATCCTACGAGCAGTACTTC. It yields the protein CSVVRLESYEQYF.

This clone was recorded only once. V usage is TRBV29-1 and J usage is TRBJ1-1; D unclear. The CDR3 totals 13 residues. Per germline, CDR1 SQVTM and CDR2 ANQGSEA. Trimming removed 2 bases from V and 2 bases from J, with 9 bases in between. CDR3 region: CSVESGYNTEAFF. DNA of the CDR3: TGCAGCGTTGAAAGTGGTTATAACACTGAAGCTTTCTTT.

The chain recombines TRBV29-1 with TRBJ2-7; D ambiguous. This CDR3 has 13 amino acids. V lost 2 bases to trimming and J lost 3 bases, with 11 bases between them. The V gene's germline CDR1 is SQVTM and CDR2 ANQGSEA. This CDR3 reads CSVEFSHSYEQYF. The DNA for the CDR3 is TGCAGCGTTGAATTTTCTCACAGCTACGAGCAGTACTTC.

This sequence joins TRBV27 and TRBJ2-7, with D tentatively TRBD1 or TRBD2 (5 bases each). CDR1 and CDR2 from the germline V gene are MNHEY and SMNVEV (reference sequence). Trimming pared 2 bases from V and 0 bases from J, leaving 8 bases between. The CDR3 is 14 residues long. The CDR3 loop is CASSLKGSSYEQYF. In nucleotides, the CDR3 is TGTGCCAGCAGTTTAAAGGGGAGCTCCTACGAGCAGTACTTC.

The rearrangement links TRBV10-2 to TRBJ1-1; D is unresolved. Germline-derived CDR1 and CDR2 are WSHSY and SAAADI. This CDR3 contains 13 residues. V lost 8 bases and J 1 base, leaving 11 bases between the germline ends. This CDR3 reads CASGIMGNTEAFF. For the CDR3, the DNA is TGCGCCAGCGGGATCATGGGGAACACTGAAGCTTTCTTT.

The CDR3 sequence is CSVGASETYEQYF. CDR3 nucleotides: TGCAGCGTTGGGGCTAGCGAAACATACGAGCAGTACTTC. The V gene is TRBV29-1, the J gene TRBJ2-7; weak D call: TRBD2 (6 bases). Trimming removed 4 bases from V and 4 bases from J, with 14 bases in between. The CDR3 extends over 13 amino acids. Germline-derived CDR1 and CDR2 are SQVTM and ANQGSEA.

This clone was observed a few times. Distinct nucleotide sequences in the sample also encode this CDR3. The chain recombines TRBV14 with TRBJ2-7; D unclear. The CDR3 covers 14 residues. V lost 0 bases and J lost 3, with 9 bases in between. Per germline, CDR1 SGHDN and CDR2 FVKESK. CDR3 amino acids: CASSQDGGIYEQYF. The CDR3, as DNA: TGTGCCAGCAGCCAAGACGGCGGAATCTACGAGCAGTACTTC.

The V and J genes are TRBV2 and TRBJ2-6, with 8 bases aligning to TRBD1. V was pared by 6 bases and J by 0 bases, with 7 bases of the junction left unmatched. CDR1 and CDR2 from the germline V gene are SNHLY and FYNNEI. This CDR3 spans 17 amino acids. CDR3 protein: CASRRTGLRSGANVLTF. Here the CDR3 DNA reads TGTGCCAGCAGAAGGACAGGGTTACGCTCTGGGGCCAACGTCCTGACTTTC.

This clone has only one observation. The chain recombines TRBV30 with TRBJ2-7; 8 positions agree with TRBD2. CDR1 GTSNPN and CDR2 SVGIG come from the germline V gene (reference sequence). With 2 bases clipped from V and 4 bases from J, the junction kept 4 bases outside the gene matches. CDR3 length: 13 amino acids. The chain's CDR3 is CAWSSVAGYEQYF. CDR3 DNA sequence: TGTGCCTGGAGTTCGGTAGCGGGATACGAGCAGTACTTC.

The chain carries TRBV13 and TRBJ2-7; 9 nucleotides line up with TRBD1. The germline CDR1 and CDR2 sequences are PRHDT and FYEKMQ (reference sequence). The CDR3 covers 16 residues. The trim removed 0 bases at V and 3 bases at J, leaving 6 bases unmatched. CDR3 sequence: CASSLGQGALVYEQYF. CDR3 coding DNA: TGTGCCAGCAGCTTAGGACAGGGGGCGTTAGTCTACGAGCAGTACTTC.

J is TRBJ2-3 and V is TRBV2; D may be TRBD1 (6 bases). The CDR3 consists of 17 residues. Germline V lookup: CDR1 SNHLY, CDR2 FYNNEI. V lost 0 bases to trimming and J lost 0 bases, with 13 bases between them. In DNA form, the CDR3 reads TGTGCCAGCAGTGAAGCAGAGGGGGAGACCAGCACAGATACGCAGTATTTT. It specifies CASSEAEGETSTDTQYF. The whole variable domain, filled in from reference TRBV2 and TRBJ2-3, reads EPEVTQTPSHQVTQMGQEVILRCVPISNHLYFYWYRQILGQKVEFLVSFYNNEISEKSEIFDDQFSVERPDGSNFTLKIRSTKLEDSAMYFCASSEAEGETSTDTQYFGPGTRLTVL.

The sample holds a few counts of this clone. The CDR3 DNA sequence: TGTGCCAGCAGCTCGGCTGCCTACGAGCAGTACTTC. This encodes CASSSAAYEQYF. The chain has TRBV7-9 and TRBJ2-7; D is ambiguous. The germline CDR1 and CDR2 sequences are SEHNR and FQNEAQ (reference sequence). Trimming left V 4 bases short and J 2 bases short, with 6 bases between. The CDR3 is 12 amino acids.

This clone has just a few counts. V is TRBV10-3 and J is TRBJ2-5, with D possibly TRBD1 on 6 matching bases. CDR1 is ENHRY, CDR2 SYGVKD, per germline. This CDR3 comprises 16 residues. The V gene lost 0 bases and the J gene lost 6 bases, with 17 bases spanning the gap. The CDR3 DNA reads TGTGCCATCAGTGAGTCGTCACAGGGTCCCACCAAGACCCAGTACTTC. It yields the protein CAISESSQGPTKTQYF.

This clone was counted between two and nine times. The chain has TRBV25-1 and TRBJ2-7; D not certain. The V end was cut by 3 bases, the J end by 2 bases, with 8 bases between. CDR1 MGHDK and CDR2 SYGVNS come from the germline V gene. The CDR3 totals 13 residues. As DNA, the CDR3 is TGTGCCAGCAGTGAGGGAAGCGCCTACGAGCAGTACTTC. Residues: CASSEGSAYEQYF.